This T cell receptor (beta chain) was documented in a study of blood T cells in healthy people across ages. General study results and limits: Across the age range, TCR beta diversity per million T cells fell in a roughly linear way.

The use of a sample-barcoded 5' primer and a J-beta primer mix characterized a second PCR of about 7 to 12 cycles. From the 5' RACE reads, TCRdb called clonotypes with MiXCR, one entry per CDR3 protein. The sample includes 800,000 to 950,000 distinct CDR3 sequences, roughly 52% of them seen just once. Notes on this clonotype: The antigen remains undetermined.

The V gene's germline CDR1 is MNHEY and CDR2 SVGAGI. V dropped 5 bases and J dropped 2 bases, with 15 bases sitting between them. The CDR3 has 15 residues. The V call is TRBV6-5, the J call TRBJ2-5; possible D gene TRBD2, 6 bases. This TCR came from a man younger than 45 in good health. The sequencing sample was made of blood. CDR3 in amino acids: CASSPGGVPQETQYF. The DNA for the CDR3 is TGTGCCAGCAGTCCTGGCGGGGTACCGCAAGAGACCCAGTACTTC.